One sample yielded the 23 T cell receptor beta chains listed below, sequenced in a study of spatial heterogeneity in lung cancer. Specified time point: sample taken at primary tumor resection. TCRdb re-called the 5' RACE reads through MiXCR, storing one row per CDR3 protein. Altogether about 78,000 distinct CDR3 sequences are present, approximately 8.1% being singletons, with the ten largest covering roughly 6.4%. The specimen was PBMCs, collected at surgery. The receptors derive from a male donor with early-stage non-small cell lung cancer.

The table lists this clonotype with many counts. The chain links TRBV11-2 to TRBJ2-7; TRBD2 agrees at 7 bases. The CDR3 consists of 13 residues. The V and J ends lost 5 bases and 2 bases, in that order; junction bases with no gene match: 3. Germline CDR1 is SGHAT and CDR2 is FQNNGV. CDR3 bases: TGTGCCAGCAGCCCAGGGACTACCTACGAGCAGTACTTC. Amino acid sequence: CASSPGTTYEQYF. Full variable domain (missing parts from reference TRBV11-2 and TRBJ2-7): EAGVAQSPRYKIIEKRQSVAFWCNPISGHATLYWYQQILGQGPKLLIQFQNNGVVDDSQLPKDRFSAERLKGVDSTLKIQPAKLEDSAVYLCASSPGTTYEQYFGPGTRLTVT.

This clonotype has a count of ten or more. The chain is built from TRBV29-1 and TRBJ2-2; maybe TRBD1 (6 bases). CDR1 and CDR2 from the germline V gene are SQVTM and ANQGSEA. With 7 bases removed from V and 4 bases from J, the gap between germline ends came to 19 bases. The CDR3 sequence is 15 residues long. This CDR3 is CSARRQVVGTGELFF. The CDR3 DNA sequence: TGCAGCGCAAGAAGACAGGTCGTAGGCACCGGGGAGCTGTTTTTT.

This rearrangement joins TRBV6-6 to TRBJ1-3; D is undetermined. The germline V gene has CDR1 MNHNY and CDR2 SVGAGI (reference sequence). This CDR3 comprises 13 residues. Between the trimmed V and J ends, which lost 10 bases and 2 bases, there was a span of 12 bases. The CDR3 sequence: CATVSTPGNTIYF. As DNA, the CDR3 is TGTGCCACCGTCAGTACTCCTGGAAACACCATATATTTT.

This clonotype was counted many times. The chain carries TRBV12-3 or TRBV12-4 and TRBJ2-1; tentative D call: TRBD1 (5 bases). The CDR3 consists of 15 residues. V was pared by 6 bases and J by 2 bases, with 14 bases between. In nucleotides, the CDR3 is TGTGCCAGCAGCATCTCAGGGCGAACCTACAATGAGCAGTTCTTC. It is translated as CASSISGRTYNEQFF.

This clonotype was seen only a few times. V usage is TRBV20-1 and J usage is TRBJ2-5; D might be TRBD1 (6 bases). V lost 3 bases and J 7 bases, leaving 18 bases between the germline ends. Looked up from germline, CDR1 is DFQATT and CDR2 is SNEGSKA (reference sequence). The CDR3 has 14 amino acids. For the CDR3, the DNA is TGCAGTGCTAGGAAGCAGGGGATAGAGGGGACCCAGTACTTC. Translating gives CSARKQGIEGTQYF.

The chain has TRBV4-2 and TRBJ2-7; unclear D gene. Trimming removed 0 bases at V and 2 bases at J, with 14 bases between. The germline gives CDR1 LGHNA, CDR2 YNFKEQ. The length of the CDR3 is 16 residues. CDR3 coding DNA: TGTGCCAGCAGCCAAGATCGGTCCTTAAGGGCCTACGAGCAGTACTTC. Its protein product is CASSQDRSLRAYEQYF.

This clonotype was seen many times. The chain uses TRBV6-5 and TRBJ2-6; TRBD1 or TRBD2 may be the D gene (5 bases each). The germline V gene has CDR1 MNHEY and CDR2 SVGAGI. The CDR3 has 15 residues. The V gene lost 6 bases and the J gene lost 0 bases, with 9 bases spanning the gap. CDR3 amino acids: CASSSGASGANVLTF. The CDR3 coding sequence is TGTGCCAGCAGCTCCGGGGCCTCTGGGGCCAACGTCCTGACTTTC.

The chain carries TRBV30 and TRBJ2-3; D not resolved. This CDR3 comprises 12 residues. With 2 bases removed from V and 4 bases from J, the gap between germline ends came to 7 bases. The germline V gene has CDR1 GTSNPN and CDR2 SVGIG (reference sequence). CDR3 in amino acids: CAWSLGPDTQYF. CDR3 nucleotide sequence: TGTGCCTGGAGTCTTGGCCCAGATACGCAGTATTTT.

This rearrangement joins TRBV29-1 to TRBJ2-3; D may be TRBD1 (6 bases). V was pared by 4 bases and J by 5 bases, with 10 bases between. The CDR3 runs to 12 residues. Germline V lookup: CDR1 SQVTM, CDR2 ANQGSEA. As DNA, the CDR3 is TGCAGCGTTGGACAGACAGGAGATACGCAGTATTTT. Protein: CSVGQTGDTQYF.

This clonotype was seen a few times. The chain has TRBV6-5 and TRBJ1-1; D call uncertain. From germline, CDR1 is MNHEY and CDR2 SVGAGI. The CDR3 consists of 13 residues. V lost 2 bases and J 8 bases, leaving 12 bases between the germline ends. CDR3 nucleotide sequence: TGTGCCAGCAGTTACGACCCGGGTAAGGAAGCTTTCTTT. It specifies CASSYDPGKEAFF.

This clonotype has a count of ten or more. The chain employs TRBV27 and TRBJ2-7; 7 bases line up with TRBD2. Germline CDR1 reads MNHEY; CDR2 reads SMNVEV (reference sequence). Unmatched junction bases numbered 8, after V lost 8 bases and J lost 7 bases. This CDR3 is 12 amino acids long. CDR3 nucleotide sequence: TGTGCCAGCCGGAGCGGGACGGGTGAGCAGTACTTC. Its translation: CASRSGTGEQYF.

The CDR3: CASSQEPTGKTYEQYF. The CDR3 DNA is TGTGCCAGCAGCCAAGAGCCCACGGGAAAGACCTACGAGCAGTACTTC. The V call is TRBV4-2, the J call TRBJ2-7, with D tentatively TRBD2 (5 bases). V was clipped by 0 bases and J by 2 bases, with 14 bases between them. This CDR3 is 16 amino acids long. CDR1 and CDR2 (germline): LGHNA, YNFKEQ.

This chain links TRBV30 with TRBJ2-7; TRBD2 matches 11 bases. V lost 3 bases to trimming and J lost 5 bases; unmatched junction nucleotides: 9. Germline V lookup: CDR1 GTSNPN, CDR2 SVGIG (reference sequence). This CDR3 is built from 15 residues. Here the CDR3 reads CAWRGTSGLGHEQYF. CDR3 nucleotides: TGTGCCTGGAGGGGGACTAGCGGCCTGGGGCACGAGCAGTACTTC. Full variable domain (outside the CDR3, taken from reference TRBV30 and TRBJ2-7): SQTIHQWPATLVQPVGSPLSLECTVEGTSNPNLYWYRQAAGRGLQLLFYSVGIGQISSEVPQNLSASRPQDRQFILSSKKLLLSDSGFYLCAWRGTSGLGHEQYFGPGTRLTVT.

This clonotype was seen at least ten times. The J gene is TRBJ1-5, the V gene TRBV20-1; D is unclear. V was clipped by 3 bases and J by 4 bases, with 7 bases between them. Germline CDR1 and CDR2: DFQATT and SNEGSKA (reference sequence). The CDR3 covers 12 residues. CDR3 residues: CSASSGNQPQHF. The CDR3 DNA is TGCAGTGCTAGTTCCGGTAATCAGCCCCAGCATTTT.

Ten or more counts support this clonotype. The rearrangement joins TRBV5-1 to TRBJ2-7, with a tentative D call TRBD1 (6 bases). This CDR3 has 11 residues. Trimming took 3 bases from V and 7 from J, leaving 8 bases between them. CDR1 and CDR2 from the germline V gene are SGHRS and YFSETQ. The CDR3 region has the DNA TGCGCCAGCAGCTGGGGGCAAGAGCAGTACTTC. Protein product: CASSWGQEQYF.

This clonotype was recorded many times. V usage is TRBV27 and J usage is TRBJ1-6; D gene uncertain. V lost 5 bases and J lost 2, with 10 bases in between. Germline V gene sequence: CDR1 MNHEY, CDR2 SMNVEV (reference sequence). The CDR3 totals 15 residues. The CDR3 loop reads CASSEADTYNSPLHF. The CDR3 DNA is TGTGCCAGCAGTGAAGCGGATACCTATAATTCACCCCTCCACTTT.

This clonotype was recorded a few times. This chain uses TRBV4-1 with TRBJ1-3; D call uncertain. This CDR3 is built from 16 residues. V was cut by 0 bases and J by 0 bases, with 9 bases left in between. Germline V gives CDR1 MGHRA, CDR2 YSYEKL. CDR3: CASSQDRHSSGNTIYF. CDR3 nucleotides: TGCGCCAGCAGCCAAGATCGACATTCCTCTGGAAACACCATATATTTT.

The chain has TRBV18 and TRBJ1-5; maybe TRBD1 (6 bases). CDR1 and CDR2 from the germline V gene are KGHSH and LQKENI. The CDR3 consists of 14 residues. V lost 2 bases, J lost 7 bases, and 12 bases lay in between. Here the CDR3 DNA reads TGTGCCAGCTCACCAACTCAGGGGAACCAGCCCCAGCATTTT. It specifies CASSPTQGNQPQHF.

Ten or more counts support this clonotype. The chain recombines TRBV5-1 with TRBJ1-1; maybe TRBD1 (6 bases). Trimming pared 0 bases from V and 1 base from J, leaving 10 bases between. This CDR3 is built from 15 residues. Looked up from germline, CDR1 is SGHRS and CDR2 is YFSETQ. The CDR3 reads CASSLEGVGNTEAFF. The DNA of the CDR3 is TGCGCCAGCAGCTTGGAGGGGGTAGGGAACACTGAAGCTTTCTTT.

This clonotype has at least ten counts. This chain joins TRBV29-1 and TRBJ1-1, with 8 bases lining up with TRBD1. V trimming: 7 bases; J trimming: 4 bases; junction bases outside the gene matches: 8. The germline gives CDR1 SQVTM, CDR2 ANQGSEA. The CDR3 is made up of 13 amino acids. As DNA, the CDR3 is TGCAGCGCCGTCATAACAGGGGGCACTGAAGCTTTCTTT. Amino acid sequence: CSAVITGGTEAFF. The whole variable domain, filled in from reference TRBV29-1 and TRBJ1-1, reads SAVISQKPSRDICQRGTSLTIQCQVDSQVTMMFWYRQQPGQSLTLIATANQGSEATYESGFVIDKFPISRPNLTFSTLTVSNMSPEDSSIYLCSAVITGGTEAFFGQGTRLTVV.

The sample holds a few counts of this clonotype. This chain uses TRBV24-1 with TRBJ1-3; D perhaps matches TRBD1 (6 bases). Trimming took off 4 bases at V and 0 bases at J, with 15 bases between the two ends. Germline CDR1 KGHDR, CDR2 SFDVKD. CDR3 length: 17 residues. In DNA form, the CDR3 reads TGTGCCACCAGTGACAAGGGACAAACCAGCTCTGGAAACACCATATATTTT. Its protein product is CATSDKGQTSSGNTIYF.

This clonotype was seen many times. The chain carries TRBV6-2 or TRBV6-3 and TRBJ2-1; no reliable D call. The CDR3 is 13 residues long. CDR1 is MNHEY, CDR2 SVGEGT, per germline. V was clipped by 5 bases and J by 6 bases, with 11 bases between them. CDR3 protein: CASSRALSNEQFF. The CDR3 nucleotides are TGTGCCAGCAGTCGGGCACTCTCCAATGAGCAGTTCTTC.

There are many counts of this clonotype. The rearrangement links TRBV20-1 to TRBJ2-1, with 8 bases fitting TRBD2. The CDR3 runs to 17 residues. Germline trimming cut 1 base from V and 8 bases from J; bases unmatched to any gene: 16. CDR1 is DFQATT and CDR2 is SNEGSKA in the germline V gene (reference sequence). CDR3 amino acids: CSARGPGSGRSLDEQFF. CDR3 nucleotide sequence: TGCAGTGCTAGAGGTCCGGGGAGCGGGAGAAGTTTAGATGAGCAGTTCTTC.